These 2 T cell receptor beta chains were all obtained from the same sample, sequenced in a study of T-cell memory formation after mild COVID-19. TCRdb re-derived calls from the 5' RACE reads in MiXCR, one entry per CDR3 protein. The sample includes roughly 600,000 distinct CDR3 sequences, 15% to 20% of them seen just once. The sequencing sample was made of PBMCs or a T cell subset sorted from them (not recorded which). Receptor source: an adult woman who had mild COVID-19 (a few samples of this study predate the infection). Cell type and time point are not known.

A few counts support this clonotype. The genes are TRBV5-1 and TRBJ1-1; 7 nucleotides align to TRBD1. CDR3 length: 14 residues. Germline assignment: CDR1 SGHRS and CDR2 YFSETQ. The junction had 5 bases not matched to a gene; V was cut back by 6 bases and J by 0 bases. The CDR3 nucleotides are TGCGCCAGCAACAGGGGTTCTATGAACACTGAAGCTTTCTTT. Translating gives CASNRGSMNTEAFF.

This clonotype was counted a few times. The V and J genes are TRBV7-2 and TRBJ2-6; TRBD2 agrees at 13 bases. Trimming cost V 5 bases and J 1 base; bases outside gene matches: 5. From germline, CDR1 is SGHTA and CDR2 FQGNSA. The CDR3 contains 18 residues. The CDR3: CASSLGLAGYSGANVLTF. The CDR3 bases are TGTGCCAGCAGCCTGGGACTAGCGGGATATTCTGGGGCCAACGTCCTGACTTTC.